A single sample gave rise to the 13 T cell receptor beta chains below, sequenced in a study of blood T cell repertoires in COVID-19. The assay was immunoSEQ multiplex PCR, and TCRdb's table has in-frame clones only and misses some. The table includes roughly 150,000 clones, around four fifths detected once. The sequenced sample was PBMCs or T cells enriched from blood (not recorded which). These receptors came from a woman aged 40 to 49 who had recovered from COVID-19.

This chain uses TRBV9 with TRBJ1-4; 7 nucleotides agree with TRBD1. Germline values: CDR1 SGDLS, CDR2 YYNGEE. With V trimmed by 0 bases and J by 7 bases, 6 bases remained unmatched. This CDR3 region has 15 residues. CDR3: CASSVDRQGGEKLFF. CDR3 DNA: TGTGCCAGCAGCGTAGATCGACAGGGAGGTGAAAAACTGTTTTTT.

This chain links TRBV9 with TRBJ1-2; TRBD1 matches at 7 bases. V was pared by 6 bases and J by 2 bases, with 10 bases of the junction left unmatched. CDR3 length: 15 residues. CDR1 SGDLS and CDR2 YYNGEE come from the germline V gene. The CDR3 DNA follows: TGTGCCAGCAACTTCGGACAGGCAATGAACTATGGCTACACCTTC. The encoded protein is CASNFGQAMNYGYTF.

V gene TRBV7-3 combines with J gene TRBJ1-2; D is perhaps TRBD1 (6 bases). Germline CDR1 and CDR2: SGHTA and FQGTGA. This CDR3 contains 15 residues. The V and J ends lost 6 bases and 8 bases respectively, with 22 bases between them. CDR3 region: CASRDSGQLLGGYTF. DNA for the CDR3: TGTGCCAGCAGGGACTCTGGACAGCTGCTCGGAGGCTACACCTTC.

This clone was recorded only once. The genes are TRBV18 and TRBJ2-7, with 8 bases fitting TRBD1. Trimming removed 3 bases from V and 2 bases from J; junction bases left unmatched: 3. Germline V gene sequence: CDR1 KGHSH, CDR2 LQKENI. This CDR3 comprises 14 residues. The CDR3 protein is CASSPPGQAYEQYF. In DNA, the CDR3 is TGTGCCAGCTCACCGCCGGGACAGGCCTACGAGCAGTACTTC. Full variable domain (rest looked up from reference TRBV18 and TRBJ2-7): NAGVMQNPRHLVRRRGQEARLRCSPMKGHSHVYWYRQLPEEGLKFMVYLQKENIIDESGMPKERFSAEFPKEGPSILRIQQVVRGDSAAYFCASSPPGQAYEQYFGPGTRLTVT.

This clone was seen just once. V is TRBV25-1 and J is TRBJ2-1, with D possibly being TRBD2 (5 bases). Germline V gene sequence: CDR1 MGHDK, CDR2 SYGVNS. This CDR3 spans 17 amino acids. The V and J ends lost 5 bases and 8 bases respectively, with 25 bases between them. CDR3 residues: CASSSPSRAGPGDEQFF. The CDR3 bases are TGTGCCAGCAGTTCGCCCAGTAGGGCGGGCCCGGGCGATGAGCAGTTCTTC. The full variable domain, with the rest looked up from reference TRBV25-1 and TRBJ2-1, is EADIYQTPRYLVIGTGKKITLECSQTMGHDKMYWYQQDPGMELHLIHYSYGVNSTEKGDLSSESTVSRIRTEHFPLTLESARPSHTSQYLCASSSPSRAGPGDEQFFGPGTRLTVL.

This clone was observed a few times. The chain joins TRBV7-9 to TRBJ1-3, with D uncertain. Germline V gene data show CDR1 as SEHNR and CDR2 as FQNEAQ (reference sequence). This CDR3 region has 15 residues. V gave up 6 bases and J gave up 2 bases, with 14 bases separating them. The CDR3 protein is CASRASEAAGNTIYF. CDR3 nucleotide sequence: TGTGCCAGCAGGGCTTCGGAGGCTGCTGGAAACACCATATATTTT. The variable domain in full, with the rest retrieved from reference TRBV7-9 and TRBJ1-3, is DTGVSQNPRHKITKRGQNVTFRCDPISEHNRLYWYRQTLGQGPEFLTYFQNEAQLEKSRLLSDRFSAERPKGSFSTLEIQRTEQGDSAMYLCASRASEAAGNTIYFGEGSWLTVV.

The J gene is TRBJ2-2, the V gene TRBV10-3, with 11 bases lining up with TRBD2. The CDR3 runs to 17 residues. The germline gives CDR1 ENHRY, CDR2 SYGVKD. J lost 0 bases, V lost 4 bases, and 4 bases had no gene match. Written as DNA, the CDR3 is TGTGCCATCAGTGGGCTAGCGGGAGGAACGAACACCGGGGAGCTGTTTTTT. Protein sequence: CAISGLAGGTNTGELFF.

V and J are TRBV12-3 or TRBV12-4 and TRBJ1-2; 7 nucleotides match TRBD1. The junction had 7 bases not matched to a gene; V was cut back by 7 bases and J by 5 bases. The CDR3 totals 13 residues. The CDR3 loop reads CASTLQGVYGYTF. The CDR3 bases are TGTGCCAGCACCCTCCAGGGGGTTTATGGCTACACCTTC.

The chain uses TRBV4-1 and TRBJ1-2, with 9 bases that match TRBD1. This CDR3 has 16 amino acids. Germline assignment: CDR1 MGHRA and CDR2 YSYEKL. The junction had 8 bases not matched to a gene; V was cut back by 1 base and J by 5 bases. In DNA form, the CDR3 reads TGCGCCAGCAGCCAAGTAGGAACAGGGGGCTGGTATGGCTACACCTTC. This encodes CASSQVGTGGWYGYTF.

The J gene is TRBJ2-3, the V gene TRBV6-4; 8 nucleotides agree with TRBD1. The V gene's germline CDR1 is MRHNA and CDR2 SNTAGT. The V segment lost 2 bases and the J segment 2 bases; nucleotides outside the gene matches: 3. The CDR3 runs to 15 residues. The CDR3 DNA reads TGTGCCAGCAGTGACGGGACAGGAGACACAGATACGCAGTATTTT. Amino acid sequence: CASSDGTGDTDTQYF.

This chain connects TRBV4-2 to TRBJ1-2, with TRBD1 matching over 7 bases. The germline V gene encodes CDR1 LGHNA and CDR2 YNFKEQ. This CDR3 has 15 residues. Losses at the gene ends were 0 bases for V and 3 bases for J; bases not matched to a gene: 4. CDR3 bases: TGTGCCAGCAGCCAAGACGAGGGGGCTCACTATGGCTACACCTTC. This translates into CASSQDEGAHYGYTF.

The chain employs TRBV4-2 and TRBJ1-4; TRBD1 matches at 9 bases. The CDR3 consists of 18 residues. Looked up from germline, CDR1 is LGHNA and CDR2 is YNFKEQ. V shed 0 bases and J 13 bases; nucleotides not matched to a gene: 18. CDR3 nucleotides: TGTGCCAGCAGCCAAGAGCGCCTTGCAGGACAGGGGCTTGTCGGACTGTTTTTT. Amino acids: CASSQERLAGQGLVGLFF.

The J gene is TRBJ1-3, the V gene TRBV7-2; possible D gene TRBD1, 5 bases. CDR3 length: 16 amino acids. V dropped 1 base and J dropped 0 bases, with 10 bases sitting between them. Germline V gives CDR1 SGHTA, CDR2 FQGNSA. In nucleotides, the CDR3 is TGTGCCAGCAGCTTAGGTCCCGGGGGCTCTGGAAACACCATATATTTT. It yields the protein CASSLGPGGSGNTIYF.